A single sample gave rise to the 25 T cell receptor beta chains below, sequenced in a study of post-analysis software for immune sequencing data. Their antigens are not known. Whole-study findings and limits: Patients had higher frequencies than controls of four to six TRBV segments, including TRBV5-6, TRBV5-1 and TRBV20-1.

The library was made from cDNA and included unique molecular identifiers. TCRdb called the PCR reads again in MiXCR, with one record for every CDR3 protein. The sample yields 750,000 to 950,000 distinct CDR3 sequences, around 45% seen once. The sequenced sample consisted of blood. These receptors all come from a girl aged 10 to 17 with multiple sclerosis.

V is TRBV28 and J is TRBJ2-2, with 7 bases matching TRBD1. V gave up 2 bases and J gave up 4 bases; unmatched junction bases: 4. The CDR3 runs to 15 residues. Germline lookup yields CDR1 MDHEN and CDR2 SYDVKM. The CDR3 DNA is TGTGCCAGCAGTTTAGACAGGGCTACCACCGGGGAGCTGTTTTTT. Its translation: CASSLDRATTGELFF.

There are a few counts of this clonotype. Here the CDR3 reads CSARDHGTITKDGYTF. The CDR3 DNA is TGCAGTGCTAGAGATCATGGCACGATTACTAAGGATGGCTACACCTTC. J is TRBJ1-2 and V is TRBV20-1; D is unresolved. Trimming cost V 0 bases and J 6 bases, with 20 bases left between them. Germline V gives CDR1 DFQATT, CDR2 SNEGSKA (reference sequence). This CDR3 is built from 16 residues.

The gene calls are TRBV29-1 and TRBJ2-7; D not resolved. The CDR3 covers 12 residues. Germline values: CDR1 SQVTM, CDR2 ANQGSEA. Trimming removed 1 base from V and 3 bases from J, with 7 bases in between. The CDR3 sequence is CSVEADRYEQYF. The CDR3, as DNA: TGCAGCGTTGAAGCAGATCGCTACGAGCAGTACTTC.

In this sample, this clonotype turned up a few times. The chain employs TRBV6-6 and TRBJ1-1; D call uncertain. Germline V CDR1 and CDR2: MNHNY, SVGAGI (reference sequence). The CDR3 has 13 residues. The V gene lost 3 bases and the J gene lost 6 bases, with 11 bases spanning the gap. DNA for the CDR3: TGTGCCAGCAGTTATGTAGGGAAGTCTGAAGCTTTCTTT. This gives the protein CASSYVGKSEAFF.

This chain links TRBV6-1 with TRBJ2-2; TRBD2 agrees at 9 bases. The CDR3 covers 14 residues. Trimming took 10 bases from V and 6 from J; bases not matched to a gene: 9. Germline V gene sequence: CDR1 MNHNS, CDR2 SASEGT. CDR3 coding DNA: TGTGCCACCGGTCGGGGACTAGCCTCCGGGGAGCTGTTTTTT. Its translation: CATGRGLASGELFF.

The chain recombines TRBV5-1 with TRBJ1-5, with 7 bases aligning to TRBD1. V was pared by 4 bases and J by 8 bases, with 15 bases of the junction left unmatched. CDR3 size: 16 residues. Germline V gene sequence: CDR1 SGHRS, CDR2 YFSETQ. The chain's CDR3 is CASSPGPYRGLEPQHF. The DNA for the CDR3 is TGCGCCAGCAGCCCCGGCCCCTACAGGGGCTTGGAGCCCCAGCATTTT.

This clonotype came up a few times. V and J are TRBV12-3 or TRBV12-4 and TRBJ2-6; 15 nucleotides align to TRBD2. The CDR3 consists of 21 residues. With V trimmed by 4 bases and J by 0 bases, 10 bases remained unmatched. The CDR3 DNA is TGTGCCAGCAGTTCCCACGGGACTAGCGGGAGGCCCAGCTCTGGGGCCAACGTCCTGACTTTC. Amino acids: CASSSHGTSGRPSSGANVLTF.

This clonotype is a singleton in its sample. V is TRBV4-1 and J is TRBJ1-5; 8 bases line up with TRBD1. Germline V gene lookup returns CDR1 MGHRA and CDR2 YSYEKL. Trimming at V came to 1 base and at J to 4 bases, leaving 9 bases not matched to a gene. The CDR3 totals 17 residues. The CDR3 protein is CASSQALGTGVNQPQHF. The CDR3 bases are TGCGCCAGCAGCCAAGCTTTAGGGACAGGCGTTAATCAGCCCCAGCATTTT.

V is TRBV12-3 or TRBV12-4 and J is TRBJ1-4; 7 bases are a match to TRBD1. V lost 6 bases, J lost 7 bases, and 8 bases stayed unmatched. The CDR3 is 14 amino acids. The CDR3 sequence: CASSRQGPSEKLFF. Here the CDR3 DNA reads TGTGCCAGCAGCCGACAGGGTCCTTCTGAAAAACTGTTTTTT.

A single count supports this clonotype. This chain links TRBV20-1 with TRBJ2-1; TRBD2 agrees at 13 bases. Germline CDR1 reads DFQATT; CDR2 reads SNEGSKA (reference sequence). Trimming took 1 base from V and 5 from J; bases not matched to a gene: 5. The CDR3 sequence is 16 residues long. CDR3 coding DNA: TGCAGTGCTAGAGCCGGGACTAGCGGGGATAACAATGAGCAGTTCTTC. It encodes CSARAGTSGDNNEQFF.

The rearrangement joins TRBV20-1 to TRBJ2-7; a possible D gene is TRBD1 (5 bases). The CDR3 loop spans 15 amino acids. Germline V gene sequence: CDR1 DFQATT, CDR2 SNEGSKA (reference sequence). V shed 5 bases and J shed 1 base, with 18 bases lying between them. CDR3 sequence (DNA): TGCAGTGCTTTATCGACAGTTATGGGTTCCTACGAGCAGTACTTC. Its protein is CSALSTVMGSYEQYF.

This clonotype has more than one count but fewer than ten. The chain employs TRBV5-1 and TRBJ1-1; unclear D gene. This CDR3 spans 16 amino acids. CDR1 and CDR2 from the germline V gene are SGHRS and YFSETQ. V lost 4 bases and J lost 0, with 16 bases in between. CDR3 loop: CASSQVARMVNTEAFF. The DNA of the CDR3 is TGCGCCAGCAGCCAGGTAGCTCGGATGGTGAACACTGAAGCTTTCTTT.

V and J are TRBV7-2 and TRBJ2-1; D may be TRBD2 (7 bases). V lost 6 bases and J 3 bases, leaving 15 bases between the germline ends. The CDR3 runs 15 residues. Per germline, CDR1 SGHTA and CDR2 FQGNSA. Here the CDR3 reads CASSQAGAGYNEQFF. The CDR3, as DNA: TGTGCCAGCAGTCAGGCGGGGGCGGGCTACAATGAGCAGTTCTTC.

This chain connects TRBV7-3 to TRBJ2-1, with a tentative D call TRBD1 (5 bases). CDR3 length: 13 residues. V lost 2 bases, J lost 10 bases, and 12 bases lay in between. The germline CDR1 and CDR2 sequences are SGHTA and FQGTGA. The CDR3 DNA is TGTGCCAGCAGCTTAGTCCCAGGGCGGGAGCAGTTCTTC. Translating gives CASSLVPGREQFF.

V is TRBV5-6 and J is TRBJ2-7, with 7 nucleotides matching TRBD1. Germline assignment: CDR1 SGHDT and CDR2 YYEEEE. J gave up 3 bases and V 4 bases, and 7 bases lay outside the gene matches. The CDR3 has 14 amino acids. CDR3 sequence: CASSKTGKGYEQYF. The CDR3 DNA follows: TGTGCCAGCAGCAAGACAGGGAAAGGCTACGAGCAGTACTTC.

The table lists this clonotype with many counts. The chain is built from TRBV5-1 and TRBJ2-7; 7 bases line up with TRBD1. CDR1 and CDR2 from the germline V gene are SGHRS and YFSETQ. CDR3 length equals 12 residues. V trimming: 4 bases; J trimming: 5 bases; junction bases outside the gene matches: 3. CDR3 residues: CASSLTGDEQYF. The CDR3 DNA reads as TGCGCCAGCAGCCTCACAGGGGACGAGCAGTACTTC.

This clonotype was counted many times. This chain links TRBV3-1 with TRBJ2-7; TRBD1 agrees at 7 bases. The germline CDR1 and CDR2 sequences are LGHDT and YNNKEL (reference sequence). The V gene end was trimmed by 4 bases and the J gene end by 0 bases; junction bases not matched to a gene: 3. This CDR3 contains 14 residues. The DNA of the CDR3 is TGTGCCAGCAGCCCTCGGGACAGCTCCTACGAGCAGTACTTC. This sequence encodes CASSPRDSSYEQYF.

There are a few counts of this clonotype. The chain employs TRBV5-6 and TRBJ2-5, with D perhaps matching TRBD2 (6 bases). The germline V and J ends were trimmed by 3 bases and 4 bases, with 22 bases remaining between them. The length of the CDR3 is 17 residues. The germline V gene encodes CDR1 SGHDT and CDR2 YYEEEE. The CDR3 region is CASSSPLGPGTPETQYF. DNA for the CDR3: TGTGCCAGCAGCTCGCCTTTAGGGCCAGGGACTCCAGAGACCCAGTACTTC.

The chain uses TRBV5-1 and TRBJ2-1; 8 bases fit TRBD2. Germline V gives CDR1 SGHRS, CDR2 YFSETQ. The CDR3 loop spans 16 amino acids. V gave up 9 bases and J gave up 4 bases; unmatched junction bases: 15. DNA for the CDR3: TGCGCCACCGCTGAGGGAACTAGCGGAGTGTACAATGAGCAGTTCTTC. This translates into CATAEGTSGVYNEQFF.

This chain joins TRBV27 and TRBJ2-3; D tentatively reads TRBD1 or TRBD2 (7 bases each). The germline CDR1 and CDR2 sequences are MNHEY and SMNVEV (reference sequence). The CDR3 extends over 12 amino acids. Trimming removed 7 bases at V and 8 bases at J, with 13 bases between. CDR3 residues: CASTSGGATQYF. As DNA, the CDR3 is TGTGCCAGCACCTCAGGGGGGGCTACGCAGTATTTT.

The rearrangement uses TRBV10-2 and TRBJ2-7, with TRBD1 as a possible D gene (5 bases). The CDR3 extends over 12 amino acids. Per the germline V gene, CDR1 is WSHSY and CDR2 is SAAADI. V lost 3 bases and J 6 bases, leaving 9 bases between the germline ends. CDR3 loop: CASSDRALEQYF. The CDR3 DNA reads as TGCGCCAGCAGTGACAGGGCCCTCGAGCAGTACTTC.

The chain uses TRBV29-1 and TRBJ2-1; D unresolved. This CDR3 comprises 12 residues. V was pared by 4 bases and J by 10 bases, with 14 bases between. The germline CDR1 and CDR2 sequences are SQVTM and ANQGSEA. CDR3 DNA sequence: TGCAGCGTTGGGTTTTCAGGCTACGAGCAGTTCTTC. It encodes CSVGFSGYEQFF.

The genes are TRBV12-3 or TRBV12-4 and TRBJ2-5; D possibly matches TRBD1 or TRBD2 (5 bases each). The J call is uncertain, as TRBJ2-7 better fits the DNA end. The length of the CDR3 is 14 residues. The CDR3 DNA reads TGTGCCAGCAGACTTGGGGCCGGGACGGGCGAGCAGTACTTC. The encoded protein is CASRLGAGTGEQYF.

Concerning this clonotype itself: An end of the junction differs from the germline gene, which may be a read error. The chain's CDR3 is CASSDRTDSQEAQYF. Written as DNA, the CDR3 is TGCGCCAGCAGTGATCGGACAGACTCCCAAGAGGCCCAGTACTTC. The chain employs TRBV4-3 and TRBJ2-5; D is possibly TRBD1 (6 bases). The germline CDR1 and CDR2 sequences are LGHNA and YSLEER. The CDR3 length is 15 residues.

The CDR3 protein is CASSSGGKSEKLFF. As DNA, the CDR3 is TGTGCCAGCAGTTCCGGGGGTAAAAGTGAAAAACTGTTTTTT. The rearrangement links TRBV12-3 or TRBV12-4 to TRBJ1-4; D is perhaps TRBD1 (5 bases). This CDR3 spans 14 amino acids. V lost 4 bases, J lost 7 bases, and 13 bases lay in between.